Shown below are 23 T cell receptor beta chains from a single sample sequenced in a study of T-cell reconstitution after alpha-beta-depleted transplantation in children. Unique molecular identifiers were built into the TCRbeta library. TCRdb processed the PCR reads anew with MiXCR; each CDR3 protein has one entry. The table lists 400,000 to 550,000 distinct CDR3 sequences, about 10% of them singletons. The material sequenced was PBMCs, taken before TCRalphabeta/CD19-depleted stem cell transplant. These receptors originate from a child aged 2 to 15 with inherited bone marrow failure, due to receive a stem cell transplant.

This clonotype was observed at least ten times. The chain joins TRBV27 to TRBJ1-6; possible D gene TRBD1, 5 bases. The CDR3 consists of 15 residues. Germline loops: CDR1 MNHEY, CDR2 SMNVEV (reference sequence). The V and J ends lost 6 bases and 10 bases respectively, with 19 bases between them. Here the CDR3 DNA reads TGTGCCAGCAGCCCCGCGGGGGAATTGGGCTCACCCCTCCACTTT. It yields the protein CASSPAGELGSPLHF.

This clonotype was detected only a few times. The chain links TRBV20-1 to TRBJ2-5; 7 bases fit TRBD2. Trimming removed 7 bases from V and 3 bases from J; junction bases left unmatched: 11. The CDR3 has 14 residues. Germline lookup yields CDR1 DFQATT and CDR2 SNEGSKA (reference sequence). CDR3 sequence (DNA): TGCAGTGGACTAGCCGGTTGGGTGAAAGAGACCCAGTACTTC. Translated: CSGLAGWVKETQYF.

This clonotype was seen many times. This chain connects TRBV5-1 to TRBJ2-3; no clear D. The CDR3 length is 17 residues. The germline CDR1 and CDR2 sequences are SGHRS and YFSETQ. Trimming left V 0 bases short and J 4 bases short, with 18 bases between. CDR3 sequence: CASSLGAADNGADTQYF. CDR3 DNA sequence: TGCGCCAGCAGCTTGGGGGCAGCCGATAATGGCGCAGATACGCAGTATTTT.

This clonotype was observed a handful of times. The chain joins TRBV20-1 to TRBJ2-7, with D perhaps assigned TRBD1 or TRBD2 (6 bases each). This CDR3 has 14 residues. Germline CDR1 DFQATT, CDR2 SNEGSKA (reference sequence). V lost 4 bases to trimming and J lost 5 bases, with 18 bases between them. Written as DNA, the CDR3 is TGCAGTGCTACTGGAGGGGGATCCCTCCACGAGCAGTACTTC. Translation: CSATGGGSLHEQYF.

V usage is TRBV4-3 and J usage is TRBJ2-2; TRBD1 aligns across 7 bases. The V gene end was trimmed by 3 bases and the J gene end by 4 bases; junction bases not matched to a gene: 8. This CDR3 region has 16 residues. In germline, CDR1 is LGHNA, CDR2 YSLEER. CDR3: CASSQTPDRITGELFF. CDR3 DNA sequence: TGCGCCAGCAGCCAGACCCCGGACAGGATCACCGGGGAGCTGTTTTTT.

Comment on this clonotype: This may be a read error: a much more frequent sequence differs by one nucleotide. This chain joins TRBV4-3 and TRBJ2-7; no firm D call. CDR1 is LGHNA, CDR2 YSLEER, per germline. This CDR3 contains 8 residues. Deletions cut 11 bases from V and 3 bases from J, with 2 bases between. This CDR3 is CARYEQYF. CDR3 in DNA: TGCGCCCGCTACGAGCAGTACTTC.

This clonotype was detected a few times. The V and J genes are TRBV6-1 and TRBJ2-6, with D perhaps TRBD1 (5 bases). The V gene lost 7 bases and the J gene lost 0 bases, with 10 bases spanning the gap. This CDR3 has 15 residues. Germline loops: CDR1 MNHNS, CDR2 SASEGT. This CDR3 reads CASTTDTSGANVLTF. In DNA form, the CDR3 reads TGTGCCAGCACTACGGACACCTCTGGGGCCAACGTCCTGACTTTC.

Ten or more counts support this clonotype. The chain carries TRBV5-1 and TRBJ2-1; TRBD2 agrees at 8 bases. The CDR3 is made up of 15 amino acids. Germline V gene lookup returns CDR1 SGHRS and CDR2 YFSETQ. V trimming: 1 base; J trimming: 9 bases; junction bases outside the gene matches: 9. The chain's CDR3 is CASSLSGRAGGEQFF. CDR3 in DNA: TGCGCCAGCAGCTTGTCCGGGAGGGCCGGAGGTGAGCAGTTCTTC.

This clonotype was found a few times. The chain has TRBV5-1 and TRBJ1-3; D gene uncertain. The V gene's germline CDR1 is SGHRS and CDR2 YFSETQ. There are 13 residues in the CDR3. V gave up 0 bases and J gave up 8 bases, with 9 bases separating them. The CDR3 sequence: CASSLVGSDTIYF. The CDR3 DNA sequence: TGCGCCAGCAGCTTGGTAGGATCGGACACCATATATTTT.

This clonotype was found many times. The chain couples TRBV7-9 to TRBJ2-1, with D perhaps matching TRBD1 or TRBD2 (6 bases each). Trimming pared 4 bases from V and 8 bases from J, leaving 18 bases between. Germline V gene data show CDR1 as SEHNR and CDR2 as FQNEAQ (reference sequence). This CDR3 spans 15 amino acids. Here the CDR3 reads CASSSRTASGDEQFF. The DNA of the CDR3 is TGTGCCAGCAGCTCGCGGACAGCCTCGGGGGATGAGCAGTTCTTC. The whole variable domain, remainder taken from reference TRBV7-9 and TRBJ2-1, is DTGVSQNPRHKITKRGQNVTFRCDPISEHNRLYWYRQTLGQGPEFLTYFQNEAQLEKSRLLSDRFSAERPKGSFSTLEIQRTEQGDSAMYLCASSSRTASGDEQFFGPGTRLTVL.

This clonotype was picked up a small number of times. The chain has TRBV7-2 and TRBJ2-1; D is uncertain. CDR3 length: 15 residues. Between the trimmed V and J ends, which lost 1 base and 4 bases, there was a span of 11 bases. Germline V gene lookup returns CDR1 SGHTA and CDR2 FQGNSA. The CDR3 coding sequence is TGTGCCAGCAGCTTAGACCTTAAGGGTTACAATGAGCAGTTCTTC. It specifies CASSLDLKGYNEQFF.

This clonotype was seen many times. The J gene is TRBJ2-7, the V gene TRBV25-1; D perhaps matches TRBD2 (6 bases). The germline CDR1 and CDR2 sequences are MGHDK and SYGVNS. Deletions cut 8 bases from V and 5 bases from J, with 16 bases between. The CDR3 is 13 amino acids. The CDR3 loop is CASGRWGRNEQYF. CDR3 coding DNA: TGTGCCAGCGGGCGCTGGGGGAGGAACGAGCAGTACTTC.

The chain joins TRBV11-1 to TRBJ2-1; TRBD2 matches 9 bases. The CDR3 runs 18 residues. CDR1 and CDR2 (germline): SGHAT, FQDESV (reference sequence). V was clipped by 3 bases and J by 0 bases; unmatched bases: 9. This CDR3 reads CASSLGLAGSPSYNEQFF. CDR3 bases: TGTGCCAGCAGCTTGGGGCTAGCGGGGTCCCCCTCCTACAATGAGCAGTTCTTC.

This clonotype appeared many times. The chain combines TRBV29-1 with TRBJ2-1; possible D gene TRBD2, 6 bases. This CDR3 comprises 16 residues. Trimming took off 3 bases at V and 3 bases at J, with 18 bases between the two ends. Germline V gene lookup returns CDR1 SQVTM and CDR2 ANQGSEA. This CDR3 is CSVDLPRRGDYNEQFF. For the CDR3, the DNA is TGCAGCGTTGACCTTCCTCGCCGCGGGGACTACAATGAGCAGTTCTTC.

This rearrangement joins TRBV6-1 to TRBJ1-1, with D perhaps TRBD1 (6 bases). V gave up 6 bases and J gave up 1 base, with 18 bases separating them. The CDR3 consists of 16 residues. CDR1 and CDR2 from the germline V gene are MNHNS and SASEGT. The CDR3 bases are TGTGCCAGCAGACACCTTTGGACAGCCAAGAACACTGAAGCTTTCTTT. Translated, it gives CASRHLWTAKNTEAFF.

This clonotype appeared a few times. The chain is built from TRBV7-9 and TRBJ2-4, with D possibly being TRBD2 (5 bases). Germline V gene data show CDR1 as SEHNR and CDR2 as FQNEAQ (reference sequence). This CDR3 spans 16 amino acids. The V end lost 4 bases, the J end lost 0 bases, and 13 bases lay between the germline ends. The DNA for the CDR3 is TGTGCCAGCAGCTACGGACTGATTTTAGCCAAAAACATTCAGTACTTC. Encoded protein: CASSYGLILAKNIQYF. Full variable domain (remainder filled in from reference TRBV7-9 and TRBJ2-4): DTGVSQNPRHKITKRGQNVTFRCDPISEHNRLYWYRQTLGQGPEFLTYFQNEAQLEKSRLLSDRFSAERPKGSFSTLEIQRTEQGDSAMYLCASSYGLILAKNIQYFGAGTRLSVL.

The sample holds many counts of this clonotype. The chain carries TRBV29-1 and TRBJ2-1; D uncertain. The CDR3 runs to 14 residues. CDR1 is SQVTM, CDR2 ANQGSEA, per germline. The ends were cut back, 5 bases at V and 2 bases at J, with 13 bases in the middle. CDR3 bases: TGCAGCGTTCAAAGCCAAACAGCCTACAATGAGCAGTTCTTC. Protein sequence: CSVQSQTAYNEQFF.

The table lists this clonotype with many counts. This CDR3 reads CASSLRLAGVETQYF. CDR3 in DNA: TGCGCCAGCAGCTTGCGGCTAGCGGGAGTCGAGACCCAGTACTTC. This sequence joins TRBV5-1 and TRBJ2-5, with 10 bases fitting TRBD2. The germline gives CDR1 SGHRS, CDR2 YFSETQ. V shed 1 base, J shed 5 bases, and the junction held 5 bases outside the gene matches. The CDR3 totals 15 residues.

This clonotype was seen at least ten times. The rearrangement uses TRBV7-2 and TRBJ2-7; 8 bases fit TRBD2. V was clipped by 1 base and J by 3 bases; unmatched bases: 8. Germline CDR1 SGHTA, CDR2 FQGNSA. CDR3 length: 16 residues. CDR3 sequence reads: CASSLDGSGTSYEQYF. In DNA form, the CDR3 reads TGTGCCAGCAGCTTAGACGGTAGCGGGACCAGCTACGAGCAGTACTTC.

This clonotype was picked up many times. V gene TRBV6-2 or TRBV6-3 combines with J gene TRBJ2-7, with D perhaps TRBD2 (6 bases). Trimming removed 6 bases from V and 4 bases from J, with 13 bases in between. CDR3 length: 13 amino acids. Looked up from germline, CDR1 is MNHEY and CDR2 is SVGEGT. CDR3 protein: CASSYNSGYEQYF. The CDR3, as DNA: TGTGCCAGCAGCTACAATAGCGGTTACGAGCAGTACTTC.

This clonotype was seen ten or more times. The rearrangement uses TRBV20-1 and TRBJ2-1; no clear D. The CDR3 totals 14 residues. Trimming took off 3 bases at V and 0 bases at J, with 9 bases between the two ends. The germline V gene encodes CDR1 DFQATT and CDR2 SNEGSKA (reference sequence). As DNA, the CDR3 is TGCAGTGCTAGTATGATCAACTCCTACAATGAGCAGTTCTTC. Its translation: CSASMINSYNEQFF.

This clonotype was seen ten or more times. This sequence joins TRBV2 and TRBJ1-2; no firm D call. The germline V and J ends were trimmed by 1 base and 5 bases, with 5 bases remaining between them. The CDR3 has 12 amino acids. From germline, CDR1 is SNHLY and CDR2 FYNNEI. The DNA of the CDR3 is TGTGCCAGCAGTGAAGACAGTTATGGCTACACCTTC. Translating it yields CASSEDSYGYTF.

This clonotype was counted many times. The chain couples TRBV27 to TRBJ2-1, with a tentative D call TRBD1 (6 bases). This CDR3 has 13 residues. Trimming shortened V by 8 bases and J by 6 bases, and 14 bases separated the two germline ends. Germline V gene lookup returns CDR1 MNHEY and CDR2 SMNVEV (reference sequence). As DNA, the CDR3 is TGTGCCAGCGGAACCACAGGGTTCAATGAGCAGTTCTTC. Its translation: CASGTTGFNEQFF.